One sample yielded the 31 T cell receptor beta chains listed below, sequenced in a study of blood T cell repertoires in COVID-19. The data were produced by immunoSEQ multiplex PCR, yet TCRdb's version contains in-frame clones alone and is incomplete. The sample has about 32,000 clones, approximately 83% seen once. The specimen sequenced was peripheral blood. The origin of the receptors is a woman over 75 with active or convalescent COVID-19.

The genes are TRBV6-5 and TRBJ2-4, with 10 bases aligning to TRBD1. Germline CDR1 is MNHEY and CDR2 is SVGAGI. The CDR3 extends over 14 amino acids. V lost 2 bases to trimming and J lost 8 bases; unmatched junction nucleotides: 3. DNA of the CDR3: TGTGCCAGCAGTTACCGGGACAGGGGTTACATTCAGTACTTC. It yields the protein CASSYRDRGYIQYF.

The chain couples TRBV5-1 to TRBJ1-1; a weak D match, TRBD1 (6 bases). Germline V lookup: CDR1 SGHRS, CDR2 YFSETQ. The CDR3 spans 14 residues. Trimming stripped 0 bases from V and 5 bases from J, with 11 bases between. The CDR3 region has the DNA TGCGCCAGCAGCTTGGAGGGGGGGCGGACTGAAGCTTTCTTT. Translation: CASSLEGGRTEAFF.

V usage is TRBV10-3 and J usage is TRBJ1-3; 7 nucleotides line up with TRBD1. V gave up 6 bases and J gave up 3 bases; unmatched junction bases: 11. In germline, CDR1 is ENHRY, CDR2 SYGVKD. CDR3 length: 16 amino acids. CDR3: CAIRGGTGADGNTIYF. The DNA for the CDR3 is TGTGCCATCAGGGGAGGCACAGGGGCGGATGGAAACACCATATATTTT.

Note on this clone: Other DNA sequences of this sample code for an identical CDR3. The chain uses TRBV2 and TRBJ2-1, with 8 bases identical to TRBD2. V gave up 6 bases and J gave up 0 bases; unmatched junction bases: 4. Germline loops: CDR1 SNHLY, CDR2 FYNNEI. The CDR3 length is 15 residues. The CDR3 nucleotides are TGTGCCAGCAGAGGTACTAGCGGCTCCTACAATGAGCAGTTCTTC. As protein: CASRGTSGSYNEQFF.

The DNA of the CDR3 is TGCGCCAGCAGCTTGGAGGGCGGGAGCGGAGGTGGCTACAATGAGCAGTTCTTC. This gives the protein CASSLEGGSGGGYNEQFF. The chain couples TRBV5-1 to TRBJ2-1; the match to TRBD2 covers 7 bases. The CDR3 length is 18 residues. V gave up 0 bases and J gave up 3 bases; unmatched junction bases: 12. In germline, CDR1 is SGHRS, CDR2 YFSETQ.

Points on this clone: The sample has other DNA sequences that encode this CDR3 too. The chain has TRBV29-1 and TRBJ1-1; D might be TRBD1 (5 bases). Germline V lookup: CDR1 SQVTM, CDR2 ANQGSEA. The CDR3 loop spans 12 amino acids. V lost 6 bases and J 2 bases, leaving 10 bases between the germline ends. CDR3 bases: TGCAGCGTAGTGCAGGGAAACACTGAAGCTTTCTTT. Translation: CSVVQGNTEAFF.

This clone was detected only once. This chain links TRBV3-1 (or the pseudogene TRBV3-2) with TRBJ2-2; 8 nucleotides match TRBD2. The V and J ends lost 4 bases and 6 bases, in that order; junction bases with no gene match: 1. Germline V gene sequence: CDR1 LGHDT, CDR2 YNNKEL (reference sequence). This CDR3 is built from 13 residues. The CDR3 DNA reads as TGTGCCAGCAGCCCGGGACTAGCCGGGGAGCTGTTTTTT. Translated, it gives CASSPGLAGELFF.

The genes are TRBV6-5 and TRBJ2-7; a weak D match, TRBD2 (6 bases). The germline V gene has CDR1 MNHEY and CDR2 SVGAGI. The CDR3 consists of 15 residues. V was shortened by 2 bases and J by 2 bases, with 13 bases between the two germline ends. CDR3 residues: CASSYGSGVPYEQYF. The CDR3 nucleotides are TGTGCCAGCAGTTACGGATCGGGGGTACCCTACGAGCAGTACTTC.

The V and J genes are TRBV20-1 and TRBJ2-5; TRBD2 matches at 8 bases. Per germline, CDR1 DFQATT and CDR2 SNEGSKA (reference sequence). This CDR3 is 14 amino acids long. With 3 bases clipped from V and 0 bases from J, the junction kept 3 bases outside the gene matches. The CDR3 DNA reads TGCAGTGCTAGTTCTAGCGGGTACCAAGAGACCCAGTACTTC. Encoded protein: CSASSSGYQETQYF.

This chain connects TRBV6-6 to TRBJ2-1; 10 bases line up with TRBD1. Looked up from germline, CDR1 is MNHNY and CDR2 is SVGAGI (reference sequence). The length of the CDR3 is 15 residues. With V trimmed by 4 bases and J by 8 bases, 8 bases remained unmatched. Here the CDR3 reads CASSSHPDRGHEQFF. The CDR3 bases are TGTGCCAGCAGTTCCCACCCCGACAGGGGGCATGAGCAGTTCTTC.

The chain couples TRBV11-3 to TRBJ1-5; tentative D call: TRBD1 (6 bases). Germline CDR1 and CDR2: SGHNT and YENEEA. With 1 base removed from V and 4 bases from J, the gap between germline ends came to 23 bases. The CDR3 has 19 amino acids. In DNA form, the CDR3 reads TGTGCCAGCAGCTTAGTCTACTTGGGGGGGGGCGTTGGAAATCAGCCCCAGCATTTT. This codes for CASSLVYLGGGVGNQPQHF.

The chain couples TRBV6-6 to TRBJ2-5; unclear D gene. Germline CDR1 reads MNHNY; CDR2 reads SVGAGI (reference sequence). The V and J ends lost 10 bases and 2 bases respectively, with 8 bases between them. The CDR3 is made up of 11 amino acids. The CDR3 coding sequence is TGTGCCACACACAATCAAGAGACCCAGTACTTC. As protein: CATHNQETQYF.

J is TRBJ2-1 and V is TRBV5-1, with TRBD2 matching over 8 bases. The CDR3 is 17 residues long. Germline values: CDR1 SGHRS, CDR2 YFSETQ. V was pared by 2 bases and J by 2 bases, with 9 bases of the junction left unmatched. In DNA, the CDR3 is TGCGCCAGCAGCTTACGGACTAGCATCCAACCCTACAATGAGCAGTTCTTC. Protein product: CASSLRTSIQPYNEQFF.

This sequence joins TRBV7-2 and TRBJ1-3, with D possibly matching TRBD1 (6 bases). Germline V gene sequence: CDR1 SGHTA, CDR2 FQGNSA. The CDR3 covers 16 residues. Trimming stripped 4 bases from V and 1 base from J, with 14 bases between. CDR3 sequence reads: CASSSLQGFSGNTIYF. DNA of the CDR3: TGTGCCAGCAGCTCCCTCCAGGGGTTTTCTGGAAACACCATATATTTT.

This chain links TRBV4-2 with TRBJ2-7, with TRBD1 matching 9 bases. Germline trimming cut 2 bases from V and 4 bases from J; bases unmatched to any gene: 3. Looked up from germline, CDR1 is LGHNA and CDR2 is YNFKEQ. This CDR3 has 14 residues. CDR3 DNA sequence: TGTGCCAGCAGCCAACAGACAGGGGGGTACGAGCAGTACTTC. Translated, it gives CASSQQTGGYEQYF.

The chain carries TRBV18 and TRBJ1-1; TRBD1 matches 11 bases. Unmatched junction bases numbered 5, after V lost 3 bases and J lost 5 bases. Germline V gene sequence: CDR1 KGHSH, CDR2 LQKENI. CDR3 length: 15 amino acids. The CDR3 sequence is CASSPQGQGGTEAFF. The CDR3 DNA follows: TGTGCCAGCTCACCCCAGGGACAGGGGGGGACTGAAGCTTTCTTT.

The CDR3 spells CASSPGDRSYGYTF. The CDR3 nucleotides read TGCGCCAGCAGCCCCGGGGACAGGAGCTATGGCTACACCTTC. The chain joins TRBV5-1 to TRBJ1-2; 8 positions match TRBD1. Trimming cost V 4 bases and J 4 bases; bases outside gene matches: 6. Germline values: CDR1 SGHRS, CDR2 YFSETQ. The CDR3 contains 14 residues.

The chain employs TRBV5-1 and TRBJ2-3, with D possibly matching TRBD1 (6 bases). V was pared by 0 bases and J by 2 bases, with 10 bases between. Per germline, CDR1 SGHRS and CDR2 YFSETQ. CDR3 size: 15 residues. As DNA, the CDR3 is TGCGCCAGCAGCTTGGCCGGACAGCCCACAGATACGCAGTATTTT. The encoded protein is CASSLAGQPTDTQYF. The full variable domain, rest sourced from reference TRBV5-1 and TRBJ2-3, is KAGVTQTPRYLIKTRGQQVTLSCSPISGHRSVSWYQQTPGQGLQFLFEYFSETQRNKGNFPGRFSGRQFSNSRSEMNVSTLELGDSALYLCASSLAGQPTDTQYFGPGTRLTVL.

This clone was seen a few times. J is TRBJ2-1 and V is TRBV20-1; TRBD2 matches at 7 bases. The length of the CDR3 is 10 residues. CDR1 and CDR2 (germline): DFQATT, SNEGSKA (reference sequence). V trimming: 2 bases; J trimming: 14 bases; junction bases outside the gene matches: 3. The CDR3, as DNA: TGCAGTGCTAGACACGGACTAGAGTTCTTC. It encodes CSARHGLEFF.

The chain's CDR3 is CASSPGTGDEKLFF. CDR3 in DNA: TGCGCCAGCAGCCCCGGGACAGGGGACGAAAAACTGTTTTTT. The chain joins TRBV4-1 to TRBJ1-4, with 10 bases fitting TRBD1. V gave up 4 bases and J gave up 8 bases; unmatched junction bases: 4. Germline CDR1 is MGHRA and CDR2 is YSYEKL. The CDR3 has 14 amino acids.

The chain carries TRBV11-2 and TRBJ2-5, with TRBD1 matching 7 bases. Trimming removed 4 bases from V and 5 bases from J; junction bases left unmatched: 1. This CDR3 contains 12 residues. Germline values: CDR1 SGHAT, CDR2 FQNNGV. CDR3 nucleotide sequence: TGTGCCAGCAGCTCCAGGGGGGAGACCCAGTACTTC. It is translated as CASSSRGETQYF.

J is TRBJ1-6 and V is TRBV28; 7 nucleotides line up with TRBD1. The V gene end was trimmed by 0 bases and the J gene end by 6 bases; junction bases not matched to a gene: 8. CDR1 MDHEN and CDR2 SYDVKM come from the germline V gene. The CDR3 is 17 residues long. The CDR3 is CASSLWAGTVSNSPLHF. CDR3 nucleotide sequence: TGTGCCAGCAGTTTATGGGCCGGGACAGTGTCTAATTCACCCCTCCACTTT.

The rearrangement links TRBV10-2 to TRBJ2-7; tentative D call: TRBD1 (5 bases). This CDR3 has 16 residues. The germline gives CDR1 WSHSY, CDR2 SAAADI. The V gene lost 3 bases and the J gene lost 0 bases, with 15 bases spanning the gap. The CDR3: CASSDRGSAFSYEQYF. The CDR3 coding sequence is TGCGCCAGCAGTGATAGGGGATCTGCATTCTCCTACGAGCAGTACTTC.

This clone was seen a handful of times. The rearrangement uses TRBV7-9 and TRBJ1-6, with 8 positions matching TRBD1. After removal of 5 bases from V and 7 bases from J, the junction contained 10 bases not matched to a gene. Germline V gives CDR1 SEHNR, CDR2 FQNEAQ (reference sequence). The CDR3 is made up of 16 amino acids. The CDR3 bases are TGTGCCAGCAGCGGCAGGACAGGGATTCAGAATTCACCCCTCCACTTT. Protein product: CASSGRTGIQNSPLHF.

The CDR3 nucleotides read TGTGCCAGCAGCTTTGAACGGGGATACAATGAGCAGTTCTTC. It translates to CASSFERGYNEQFF. This chain links TRBV7-3 with TRBJ2-1; TRBD2 is a possible D gene (5 bases). Trimming left V 3 bases short and J 4 bases short, with 10 bases between. CDR3 length: 14 residues. CDR1 and CDR2 (germline): SGHTA, FQGTGA.

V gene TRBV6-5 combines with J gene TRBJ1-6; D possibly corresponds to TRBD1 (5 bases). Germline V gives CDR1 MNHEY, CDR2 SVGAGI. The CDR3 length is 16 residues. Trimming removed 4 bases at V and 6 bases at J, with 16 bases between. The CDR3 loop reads CASSSAGRSRNSPLHF. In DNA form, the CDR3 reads TGTGCCAGCAGTTCGGCAGGGAGGTCGCGTAATTCACCCCTCCACTTT.

CDR3 region: CASSPTGSNTEAFF. The CDR3 DNA sequence: TGTGCCAGCTCACCGACAGGGTCTAACACTGAAGCTTTCTTT. The V call is TRBV18, the J call TRBJ1-1, with 7 bases matching TRBD1. The germline V gene has CDR1 KGHSH and CDR2 LQKENI. The CDR3 totals 14 residues. V lost 3 bases to trimming and J lost 2 bases; unmatched junction nucleotides: 3.

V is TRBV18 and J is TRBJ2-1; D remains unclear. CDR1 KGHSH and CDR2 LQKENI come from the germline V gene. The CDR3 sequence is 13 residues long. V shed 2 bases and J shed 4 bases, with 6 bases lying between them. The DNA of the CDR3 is TGTGCCAGCTCACCAATGAGGTACAATGAGCAGTTCTTC. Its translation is CASSPMRYNEQFF.

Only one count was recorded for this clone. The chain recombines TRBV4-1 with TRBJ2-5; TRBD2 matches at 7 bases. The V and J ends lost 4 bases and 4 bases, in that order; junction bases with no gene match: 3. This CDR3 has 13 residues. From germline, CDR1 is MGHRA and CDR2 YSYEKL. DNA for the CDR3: TGCGCCAGCAGCCGGGAGGGGATAGAGACCCAGTACTTC. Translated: CASSREGIETQYF.

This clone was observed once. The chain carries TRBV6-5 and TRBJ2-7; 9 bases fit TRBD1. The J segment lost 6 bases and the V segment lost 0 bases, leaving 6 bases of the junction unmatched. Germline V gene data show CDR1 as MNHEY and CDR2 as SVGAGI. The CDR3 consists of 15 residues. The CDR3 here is CASSYSNRGLGEQYF. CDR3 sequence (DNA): TGTGCCAGCAGTTACTCGAACAGGGGGCTTGGCGAGCAGTACTTC.

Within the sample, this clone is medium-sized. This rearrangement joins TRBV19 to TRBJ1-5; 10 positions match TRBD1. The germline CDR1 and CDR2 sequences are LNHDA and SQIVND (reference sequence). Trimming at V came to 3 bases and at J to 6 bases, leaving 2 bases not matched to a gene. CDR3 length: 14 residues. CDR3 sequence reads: CASSMGTGAQPQHF. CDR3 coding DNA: TGTGCCAGTAGTATGGGGACAGGGGCTCAGCCCCAGCATTTT.